The text below deals with one TCR beta chain. The antigen is unknown. TCRdb keeps only in-frame clones here, not all; method: immunoSEQ multiplex PCR. The table shows about 4,000 clones, with more than 50% occurring only once. The data were obtained in a study of tumor-infiltrating lymphocytes in localized non-small cell lung cancer. Study context: Some samples were collected after neoadjuvant chemotherapy; smokers, never-smokers and several histologies were included. Tumor tissue and non-adjacent uninvolved lung came from each patient.

The germline V gene has CDR1 KGHSH and CDR2 LQKENI. This CDR3 is built from 16 residues. Trimming cost V 4 bases and J 2 bases; bases outside gene matches: 6. Study-wide results and caveats: Available tissue quantity limited TCR sequencing to a patient subset. Different pieces of the same tissue were used for each assay.

The sample comprised uninvolved lung tissue not adjacent to the tumor. The rearrangement joins TRBV18 to TRBJ1-4, with TRBD1 matching 8 bases. The sequence was collected from a human donor with non-small cell lung cancer. The CDR3 DNA sequence: TGTGCCAGCTCACAGCAGGGGGCGCCCACTAATGAAAAACTGTTTTTT. Protein: CASSQQGAPTNEKLFF.